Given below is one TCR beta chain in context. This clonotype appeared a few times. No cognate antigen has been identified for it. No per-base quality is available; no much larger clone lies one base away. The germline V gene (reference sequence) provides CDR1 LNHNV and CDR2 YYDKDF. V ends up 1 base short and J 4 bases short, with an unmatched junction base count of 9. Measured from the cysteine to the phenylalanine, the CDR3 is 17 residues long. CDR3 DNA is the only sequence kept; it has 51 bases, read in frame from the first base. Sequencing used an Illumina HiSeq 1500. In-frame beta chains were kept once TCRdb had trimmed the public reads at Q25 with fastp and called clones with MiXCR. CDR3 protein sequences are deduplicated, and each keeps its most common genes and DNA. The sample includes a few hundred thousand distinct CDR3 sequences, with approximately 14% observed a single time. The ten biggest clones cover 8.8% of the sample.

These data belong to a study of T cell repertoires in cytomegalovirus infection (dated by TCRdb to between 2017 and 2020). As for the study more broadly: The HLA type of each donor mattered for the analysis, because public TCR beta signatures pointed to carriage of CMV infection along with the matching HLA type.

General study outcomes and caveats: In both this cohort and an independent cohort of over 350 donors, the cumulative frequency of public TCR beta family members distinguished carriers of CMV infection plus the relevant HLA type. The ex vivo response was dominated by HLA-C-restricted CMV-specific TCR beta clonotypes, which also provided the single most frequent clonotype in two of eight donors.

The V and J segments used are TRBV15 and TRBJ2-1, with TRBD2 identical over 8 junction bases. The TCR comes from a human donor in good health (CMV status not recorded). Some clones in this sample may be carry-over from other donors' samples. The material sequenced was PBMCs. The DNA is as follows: TGTGCCACCAGCAGAGCCAGCGGGGGCGAAAGGTACAATGAGCAGTTCTTC. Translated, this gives CATSRASGGERYNEQFF.